One and the same sample provided the 2 T cell receptor beta chains below, sequenced in a study of shared clonotypes between healthy human individuals. In the naive CD8 group, cells lacked CD45RO and were positively selected for CCR7, so terminally differentiated effector memory CD45RA+ cells were left out. Libraries were prepared by immunoSEQ multiplex PCR; TCRdb keeps only in-frame clonotypes and omits some of them. The sample comprises a few million clones, 85% to 95% of which are singletons, and around 1.7% rests with the top ten. Sequenced input: naive CD8+ T cells from PBMCs. These receptors originate from a man between 18 and 35 years old in good health. Some clones in this sample may be carry-over from other donors' samples.

With regard to this clone: The identical CDR3 is also encoded by other nucleotide sequences in the sample. The chain joins TRBV28 to TRBJ2-3, with D unclear. CDR1 is MDHEN and CDR2 is SYDVKM in the germline V gene. Trimming shortened V by 3 bases and J by 0 bases, and 10 bases separated the two germline ends. The CDR3 has 15 amino acids. The DNA of the CDR3 is TGTGCCAGCAGTTTGGGCCAGGTTAGCACAGATACGCAGTATTTT. It translates to CASSLGQVSTDTQYF. Full variable domain (remainder filled in from reference TRBV28 and TRBJ2-3): DVKVTQSSRYLVKRTGEKVFLECVQDMDHENMFWYRQDPGLGLRLIYFSYDVKMKEKGDIPEGYSVSREKKERFSLILESASTNQTSMYLCASSLGQVSTDTQYFGPGTRLTVL.

The rearrangement joins TRBV7-3 to TRBJ2-7, with TRBD2 matching over 8 bases. The CDR3 covers 19 residues. The V gene's germline CDR1 is SGHTA and CDR2 FQGTGA. Trimming took 1 base from V and 0 from J; bases not matched to a gene: 14. The CDR3 region has the DNA TGTGCCAGCAGCTTAAGCGGCCTCGGTTCCAGCGGGGGCTCCTACGAGCAGTACTTC. Translation: CASSLSGLGSSGGSYEQYF. Supplemented by reference TRBV7-3 and TRBJ2-7, the full variable domain reads GAGVSQTPSNKVTEKGKYVELRCDPISGHTALYWYRQSLGQGPEFLIYFQGTGAADDSGLPNDRFFAVRPEGSVSTLKIQRTERGDSAVYLCASSLSGLGSSGGSYEQYFGPGTRLTVT.